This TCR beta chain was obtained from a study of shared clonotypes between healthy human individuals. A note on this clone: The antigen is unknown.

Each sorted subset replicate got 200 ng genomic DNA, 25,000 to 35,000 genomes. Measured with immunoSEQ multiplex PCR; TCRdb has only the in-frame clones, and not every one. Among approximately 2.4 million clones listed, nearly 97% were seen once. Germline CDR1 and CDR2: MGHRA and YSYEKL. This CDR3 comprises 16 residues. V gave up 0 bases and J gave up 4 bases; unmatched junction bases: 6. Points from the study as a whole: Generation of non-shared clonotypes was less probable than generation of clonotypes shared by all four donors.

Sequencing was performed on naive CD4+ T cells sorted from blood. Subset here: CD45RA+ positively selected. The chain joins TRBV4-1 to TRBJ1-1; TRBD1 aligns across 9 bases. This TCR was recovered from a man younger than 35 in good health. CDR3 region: CASSQERDRVSTEAFF. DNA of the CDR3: TGCGCCAGCAGCCAAGAAAGGGACAGGGTGAGCACTGAAGCTTTCTTT.